This T cell receptor beta chain was captured by sequencing in a study of blood T cell repertoires in COVID-19 (TCRdb year 2020). Context from the whole study: Samples covering the acute and convalescent phases of COVID-19 were provided by collaborators in the United States, Italy and Spain. Samples were obtained from the ongoing ImmuneRACE study (first 160 participants) and from 1,254 subjects provided by 6 global collaborators. Subjects who had been exposed to COVID-19, were actively infected with it, or had recovered from it provided the deeply sampled blood TCRbeta repertoires that made up the dataset. The material from the prospective study consisted of cDNA or gDNA derived from T cells, B-cell-depleted T cells, or PBMCs. Where available, HLA class I and class II types were taken from metadata supplied by the sample provider and were not determined by assay-based typing. The repertoires were released in a freely available public database intended as a resource for research on the immune response to SARS-CoV-2. A de-identified subject ID, COVID-19 status, age in years and sex were almost always included in the sample metadata. What the authors observed across the whole study: The quantity of clinical and demographic metadata differed by source and by participant and was supplied without curation.

Of note for this clone: Its antigen remains unidentified. No base quality information exists; no much larger clone differs at one position.

TCRbeta CDR3 regions were amplified from genomic DNA by means of the immunoSEQ Assay, a bias-controlled multiplex PCR. On the study's bioinformatics: Within the assay, amplification of reference gene primers was used to estimate how many nucleated cells each sample contained. To quantify the absolute abundance of each unique TCRbeta CDR3 rearrangement, sequence reads were collapsed and filtered. Productive Simpson clonality was computed per sample as the square root of Simpson's diversity index over productive rearrangements. TCRdb provides this immuneACCESS table in a form limited to in-frame rearrangements. Some clones are lacking; in checked studies, under half of them reflect an unresolved V gene, and why the rest are absent is not known. V and J calls and clone size are those listed in that table; D and trimming were worked out from the DNA. The sample profile shows some 97,000 clones; roughly 88% of them were found once. The ten top clones hold 5% of the sample.

Whole blood was collected in K2EDTA tubes by collaborating institutions according to the institutions' own protocols. For TCRbeta analysis, collaborators shipped samples in one of three forms: frozen whole blood, isolated PBMCs, or DNA extracted from either of those sample types. This receptor was obtained from a human donor in a cohort sampled during active COVID-19. The sample taken for sequencing was peripheral blood.

The sequence in DNA is TGTGCCTGGCAGGGGGCCTATGAGCAGTTCTTC. This encodes CAWQGAYEQFF. The rearranged chain carries TRBV30 and TRBJ2-1; 8 bases in between match TRBD1. CDR1 and CDR2 were assigned from the germline V gene (reference sequence) as GTSNPN and SVGIG. The cysteine opens and the phenylalanine closes a CDR3 of 11 amino acids. The only DNA kept is the CDR3, 33 bases in frame from the first base. From V the trimming removes 5 bases and from J it removes 8 bases, while the gene matches leave 2 bases of the junction unaccounted for.